This T cell receptor (beta chain) was recovered during a study of blood T cell repertoires in COVID-19. In the original analysis: Amplification with reference gene primers provided the estimates of nucleated cell counts. Method: immunoSEQ multiplex PCR; TCRdb's copy keeps in-frame clones and lacks some. The DNA gave D and trimming, while V, J and clone size come from that table. The sample has 100,000 to 150,000 clones; around 80% are singletons. The CDR3 totals 13 residues. Germline V lookup: CDR1 SQVTM, CDR2 ANQGSEA. After removal of 3 bases from V and 4 bases from J, the junction contained 4 bases not matched to a gene.

This rearrangement joins TRBV29-1 to TRBJ2-3; 7 positions match TRBD2. The TCR originated in an older woman with acute or convalescent COVID-19. The sequenced sample consisted of peripheral blood. CDR3 DNA sequence: TGCAGCGTTGAGGACCGGGGGGCAGATACGCAGTATTTT. As protein: CSVEDRGADTQYF.